This T cell receptor beta chain emerged from a study of response to subunit inactivated influenza vaccine. CDR1 SGHAT and CDR2 FQNNGV come from the germline V gene. The CDR3 is 16 residues long. Losses at the gene ends were 3 bases for V and 5 bases for J; bases not matched to a gene: 7. Using its own MiXCR run on the RT-PCR reads, TCRdb lists one record per CDR3 protein. Of roughly 700,000 distinct CDR3 sequences listed, approximately 15% are singletons. The sample holds a few counts of this clonotype. The antigen remains unidentified. Findings and limits, study-wide: Authors suggested each seasonal influenza vaccination recruits few new T cells.

The receptor was derived from a man aged 45-60 years who received an inactivated influenza vaccine. Sequences were derived from PBMCs from blood, sampled 14 to 15 days before vaccination. The V gene is TRBV11-2, the J gene TRBJ2-2; TRBD1 matches 9 bases. CDR3 DNA sequence: TGTGCCAGCAGCTTCTCAGCACAGGGGGCTACCGGGGAGCTGTTTTTT. This gives the protein CASSFSAQGATGELFF.